These 10 T cell receptor beta chains originate from one sample sequenced in a study of blood T cell repertoires in COVID-19. Method: immunoSEQ multiplex PCR; TCRdb's copy keeps in-frame clones and lacks some. The sample consists of 300,000 or so clones, 80% to 90% of them appearing once. Material: PBMCs or T cells enriched from blood (not recorded which). All receptors derive from a woman aged 40 to 50 with acute COVID-19.

A remark on this clone: Other DNA sequences from this sample encode an identical CDR3 as well. This chain uses TRBV12-3 or TRBV12-4 with TRBJ1-1; D gene uncertain. V was clipped by 5 bases and J by 8 bases, with 9 bases between them. This CDR3 has 11 residues. The CDR3 is CASSLYAEAFF. CDR3 nucleotide sequence: TGTGCCAGCAGTCTATACGCCGAAGCTTTCTTT.

The DNA for the CDR3 is TGTGCCAGCAGAGGGACAGGTGAAAAACTGTTTTTT. It translates to CASRGTGEKLFF. V usage is TRBV25-1 and J usage is TRBJ1-4; TRBD1 aligns across 8 bases. The CDR3 contains 12 residues. V lost 6 bases to trimming and J lost 7 bases; unmatched junction nucleotides: 1. Germline V gene lookup returns CDR1 MGHDK and CDR2 SYGVNS.

Only a few counts were recorded for this clone. The chain combines TRBV11-2 with TRBJ2-7; 10 bases agree with TRBD1. The CDR3 extends over 16 amino acids. The V gene end was trimmed by 4 bases and the J gene end by 6 bases; junction bases not matched to a gene: 12. Looked up from germline, CDR1 is SGHAT and CDR2 is FQNNGV. In DNA, the CDR3 is TGTGCCAGCAGCTCCCCCCGGGACAGGGGATCGGGCGAGCAGTACTTC. Protein product: CASSSPRDRGSGEQYF.

The rearrangement joins TRBV7-2 to TRBJ1-5; 9 bases are a match to TRBD1. V lost 6 bases, J lost 6 bases, and 6 bases stayed unmatched. From germline, CDR1 is SGHTA and CDR2 FQGNSA. The CDR3 runs 14 residues. CDR3 sequence: CASSSNRGLQPQHF. The CDR3 DNA follows: TGTGCCAGCAGTTCCAACAGGGGGCTTCAGCCCCAGCATTTT.

This chain uses TRBV29-1 with TRBJ1-1, with 7 bases lining up with TRBD1. J lost 5 bases, V lost 2 bases, and 11 bases had no gene match. Germline CDR1 SQVTM, CDR2 ANQGSEA. The CDR3 spans 15 residues. The CDR3 region is CSVEYRGVQGTEAFF. The CDR3 coding sequence is TGCAGCGTTGAATACAGGGGCGTTCAAGGGACTGAAGCTTTCTTT.

The rearrangement links TRBV12-5 to TRBJ1-3; 9 bases are a match to TRBD1. Trimming cost V 7 bases and J 9 bases; bases outside gene matches: 7. The length of the CDR3 is 13 residues. Germline V gene data show CDR1 as LGHNT and CDR2 as FRNRAP. The CDR3 protein is CASARTGEGTIYF. The CDR3 region has the DNA TGTGCTAGTGCCCGGACAGGGGAGGGCACCATATATTTT.

The rearrangement uses TRBV9 and TRBJ2-1; D remains unclear. The CDR3 runs 14 residues. Germline loops: CDR1 SGDLS, CDR2 YYNGEE. Trimming pared 2 bases from V and 6 bases from J, leaving 12 bases between. The CDR3 here is CASSVARRVNEQFF. CDR3 sequence (DNA): TGTGCCAGCAGCGTCGCCCGACGGGTCAATGAGCAGTTCTTC.

This chain joins TRBV5-5 and TRBJ2-3; 11 bases align to TRBD2. Per the germline V gene, CDR1 is SGHKS and CDR2 is YYEKEE (reference sequence). V shed 5 bases, J shed 3 bases, and the junction held 17 bases outside the gene matches. CDR3 length equals 19 residues. CDR3 nucleotides: TGTGCCAGCAGTTCCCTTCCCGGGACTAGCGGTCGGGGGACAGATACGCAGTATTTT. This gives the protein CASSSLPGTSGRGTDTQYF.

The chain employs TRBV19 and TRBJ2-2; 11 bases are shared with TRBD1. Trimming took 8 bases from V and 2 from J; bases not matched to a gene: 4. The CDR3 consists of 15 residues. Germline CDR1 LNHDA, CDR2 SQIVND (reference sequence). The CDR3 coding sequence is TGTGCCAGTGGCGGACAGGGGGCCAACACCGGGGAGCTGTTTTTT. This encodes CASGGQGANTGELFF.

The gene calls are TRBV27 and TRBJ2-7; D gene ambiguous. Germline-derived CDR1 and CDR2 are MNHEY and SMNVEV (reference sequence). Trimming took 0 bases from V and 0 from J, leaving 9 bases between them. CDR3 size: 15 residues. For the CDR3, the DNA is TGTGCCAGCAGTTTATCCGGTGTGAGCTCCTACGAGCAGTACTTC. It encodes CASSLSGVSSYEQYF.